This T cell receptor beta chain was recorded in a study of shared clonotypes between healthy human individuals. The CDR3 is 15 residues long. Germline V CDR1 and CDR2: SGHAT, FQNNGV. The V and J ends lost 2 bases and 8 bases respectively, with 16 bases between them. Here immunoSEQ multiplex PCR was the method, and the copy in TCRdb shows in-frame clones only, minus some. The table includes 2 million or so clones, approximately 95% detected once. The sequence was obtained from a man aged 18 to 30 in good health. The genes are TRBV11-2 and TRBJ2-1; D gene uncertain. The sequenced sample was naive CD4+ T cells sorted from blood. The subset denotes: CD45RA+ positively selected. CDR3 region: CASSLRQISMHEQFF. The CDR3, as DNA: TGTGCCAGCAGCTTACGGCAGATATCCATGCATGAGCAGTTCTTC.